This T cell receptor (beta chain) stems from a study of CD8+ T cells in alopecia areata. Study-wide results and caveats: Scalp data also include sequences from resident alphabeta T cells of normal skin.

The V gene lost 1 base and the J gene lost 4 bases, with 5 bases spanning the gap. The V gene's germline CDR1 is SNHLY and CDR2 FYNGKV (reference sequence). This CDR3 contains 13 residues. RNA extraction and reverse transcription yielded cDNA as sequencing template. TCRdb's copy holds only in-frame clones and misses some; the assay was immunoSEQ multiplex PCR. The repertoire consists of about 120,000 clones, none detected only once. The table lists this clone with a few counts. Antigen: not known. Any gene name here is a mouse gene name. The sequence runs out 4 residues before the end of the CDR3; the remainder is reconstructed from the germline J gene.

The V gene is TRBV3, the J gene TRBJ2-1; D gene ambiguous. The clonotype was recovered from a C3H/HeJ mouse with alopecia areata. MHC haplotype here: H2-k. Sequencing used lesional skin. CDR3 loop: CASSLETYAEQFF. The sequenced part of the CDR3 DNA is TGTGCCAGCAGCTTAGAGACATATGCT.